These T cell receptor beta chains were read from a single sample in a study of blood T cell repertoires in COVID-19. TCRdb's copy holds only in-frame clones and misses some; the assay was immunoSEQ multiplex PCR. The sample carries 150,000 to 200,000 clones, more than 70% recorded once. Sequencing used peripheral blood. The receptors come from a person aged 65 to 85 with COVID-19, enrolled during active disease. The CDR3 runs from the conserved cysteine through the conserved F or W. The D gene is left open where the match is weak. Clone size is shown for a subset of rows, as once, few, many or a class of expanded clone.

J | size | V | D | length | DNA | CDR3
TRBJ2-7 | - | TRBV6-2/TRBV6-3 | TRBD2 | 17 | TGTGCCAGCAGTTACGGTACTAGCGGGGGTTCTCCCTACGAGCAGTACTTC | CASSYGTSGGSPYEQYF
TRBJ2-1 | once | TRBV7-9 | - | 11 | TGTGCCATCACCCAGGGGAATGAGCAGTTCTTC | CAITQGNEQFF
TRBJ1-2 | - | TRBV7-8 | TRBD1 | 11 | TGTGCCAGCAGCGGGACAGGGGAGCGTCGTTTC | CASSGTGERRF
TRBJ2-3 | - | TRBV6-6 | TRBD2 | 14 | TGTGCCAGTAGACTAGCGCCTAGCACAGATACGCAGTATTTT | CASRLAPSTDTQYF
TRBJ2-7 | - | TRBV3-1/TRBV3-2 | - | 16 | TGTGCCAGCAGCCAAGATCTGGGCAGGTTTCGCTACGAGCAGTACTTC | CASSQDLGRFRYEQYF
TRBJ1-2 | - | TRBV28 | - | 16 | TGTGCCAGCAGTTTATACCCCCCGGCGGGGTCTGGCGGCTACACCTTC | CASSLYPPAGSGGYTF
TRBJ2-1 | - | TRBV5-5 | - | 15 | TGTGCCAGCAGCTTGGCCTGGCGGACTTTCAATGAGCAGTTCTTC | CASSLAWRTFNEQFF
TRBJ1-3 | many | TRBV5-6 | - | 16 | TGTGCCAGCAGCTTTACTGGAGACTACTCTGGAAACACCATATATTTT | CASSFTGDYSGNTIYF
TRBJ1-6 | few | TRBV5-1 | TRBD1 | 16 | TGCGCCAGCAGCTCACAGGGGGCTCCCTATAATTCACCCCTCCACTTT | CASSSQGAPYNSPLHF
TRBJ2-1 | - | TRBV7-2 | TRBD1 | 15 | TGTGCCAGCAGCTTAGCTTCAGGGGGCCTGTATGAGCAGTTCTTC | CASSLASGGLYEQFF
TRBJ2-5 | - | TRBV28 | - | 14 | TGTGCCAGCAGGGGAGAGCCGGCAGGACAGACCCAGTACTTC | CASRGEPAGQTQYF
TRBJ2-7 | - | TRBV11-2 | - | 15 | TGTGCCAGCAGCTTAGATAGCTATTCAGCCTACGAGCAGTACTTC | CASSLDSYSAYEQYF
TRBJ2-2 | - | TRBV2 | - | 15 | TGTGCCAGCAGTTTATCACCATCGAGCACCGGGGAGCTGTTTTTT | CASSLSPSSTGELFF
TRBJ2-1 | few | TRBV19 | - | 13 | TGTGCCAGTAGCCAGGGGGGTACGGGTGAGCAGTTCTTC | CASSQGGTGEQFF
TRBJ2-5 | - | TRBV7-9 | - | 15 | TGTGCCAGCAGCTTATACGGAGGAAACCAAGAGACCCAGTACTTC | CASSLYGGNQETQYF
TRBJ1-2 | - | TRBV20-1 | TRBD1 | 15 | TGCAGTGCTAGTGCGACTACGACAGGGCAGGCTGGCTACACCTTC | CSASATTTGQAGYTF
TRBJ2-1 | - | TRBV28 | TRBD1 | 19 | TGTGCCAGCAGTTCCCCCCCCAGGGGGTCGACGAGCTCCTACAATGAGCAGTTCTTC | CASSSPPRGSTSSYNEQFF
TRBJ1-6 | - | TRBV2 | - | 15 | TGTGCCAGCCAACCAACCGGGAACCATAATTCACCCCTCCACTTT | CASQPTGNHNSPLHF
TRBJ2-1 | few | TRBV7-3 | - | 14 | TGTGCCAGCAGCTTGGGGGGCTCCTACAATGAGCAGTTCTTC | CASSLGGSYNEQFF
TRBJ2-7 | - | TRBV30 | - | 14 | TGTGCCTGGAGGGAGGGAGGTGGGTCCTACGAGCAGTACTTC | CAWREGGGSYEQYF
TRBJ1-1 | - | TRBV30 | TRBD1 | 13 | TGTGCCTGGACGGACAGGCCGAACACTGAAGCTTTCTTT | CAWTDRPNTEAFF
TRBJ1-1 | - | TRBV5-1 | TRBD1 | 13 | TGCGCCAGCAGCTTAGGGACAGGGGAACGAGCTTTCTTT | CASSLGTGERAFF
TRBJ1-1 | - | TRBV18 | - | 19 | TGTGCCAGCTCACCACTCGGTCCAGGGTCGACAGTCATGAACACTGAAGCTTTCTTT | CASSPLGPGSTVMNTEAFF
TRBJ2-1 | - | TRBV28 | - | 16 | TGTGCCAGCAGTTTTTTGAGCGACCTGGTAAACAATGAGCAGTTCTTC | CASSFLSDLVNNEQFF
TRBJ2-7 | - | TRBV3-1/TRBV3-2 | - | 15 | TGTGCCAGCAGCCATCAAACGCCGGGGGTATCCGAGCAGTACTTC | CASSHQTPGVSEQYF
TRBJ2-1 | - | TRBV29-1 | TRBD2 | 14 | TGCAGCGTTGGGAAGCTAGCGGGCTACAATGAGCAGTTCTTC | CSVGKLAGYNEQFF
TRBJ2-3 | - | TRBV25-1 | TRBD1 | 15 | TGTGCCACCAGTCACCGGGACAGGGCGACAGATACGCAGTATTTT | CATSHRDRATDTQYF
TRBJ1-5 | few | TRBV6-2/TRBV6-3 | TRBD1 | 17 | TGTGCCAGCAGTTACTCGATTGGGGGGACAGACAATCAGCCCCAGCATTTT | CASSYSIGGTDNQPQHF
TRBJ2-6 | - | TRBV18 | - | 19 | TGTGCCAGCTCACCCCGCGGAGGGGGCTTAGGATCTGGGGCCAACGTCCTGACTTTC | CASSPRGGGLGSGANVLTF
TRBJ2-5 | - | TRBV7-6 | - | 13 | TGTGCCAGCACCCCACTAGTTCAAGAGACCCAGTACTTC | CASTPLVQETQYF
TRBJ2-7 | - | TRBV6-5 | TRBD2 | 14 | TGTGCCAGCAGTTATCGGGGGGGGGACTACGAGCAGTACTTC | CASSYRGGDYEQYF
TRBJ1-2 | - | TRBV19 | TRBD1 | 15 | TGTGCCAGTCGCCACCAGGGGGCAGATTTTCTTGGCTACACCTTC | CASRHQGADFLGYTF
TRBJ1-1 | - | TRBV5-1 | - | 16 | TGCGCCAGCAGCTTGTTAGGAGGCGGCATAAACACTGAAGCTTTCTTT | CASSLLGGGINTEAFF
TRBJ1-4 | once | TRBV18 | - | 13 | TGTGCCAGCTCACTGGGGCTCGGGGAAAAACTGTTTTTT | CASSLGLGEKLFF
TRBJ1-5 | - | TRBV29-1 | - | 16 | TGCAGCGCCGTTTCACGGATGACAGATAGCAATCAGCCCCAGCATTTT | CSAVSRMTDSNQPQHF
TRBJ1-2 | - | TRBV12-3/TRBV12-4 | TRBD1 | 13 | TGTGCCAGCAGTCGACAGGGTTTCGATGGCTACACCTTC | CASSRQGFDGYTF
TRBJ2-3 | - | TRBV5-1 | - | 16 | TGCGCCAGCAGCTTGGGGGGAGACTGGACCACAGATACGCAGTATTTT | CASSLGGDWTTDTQYF
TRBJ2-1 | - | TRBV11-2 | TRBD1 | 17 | TGTGCCAGCAGCTTGAGGACAGGGACGGTTAGAATCGATGAGCAGTTCTTC | CASSLRTGTVRIDEQFF
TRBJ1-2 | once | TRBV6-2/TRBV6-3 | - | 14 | TGTGCCAGCAGCCCCTTAGGGCGGGGTTCTGGCTACACCTTC | CASSPLGRGSGYTF
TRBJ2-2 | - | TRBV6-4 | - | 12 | TGTGCCAGCAGTACAGGGTACGGGGAGCTGTTTTTT | CASSTGYGELFF